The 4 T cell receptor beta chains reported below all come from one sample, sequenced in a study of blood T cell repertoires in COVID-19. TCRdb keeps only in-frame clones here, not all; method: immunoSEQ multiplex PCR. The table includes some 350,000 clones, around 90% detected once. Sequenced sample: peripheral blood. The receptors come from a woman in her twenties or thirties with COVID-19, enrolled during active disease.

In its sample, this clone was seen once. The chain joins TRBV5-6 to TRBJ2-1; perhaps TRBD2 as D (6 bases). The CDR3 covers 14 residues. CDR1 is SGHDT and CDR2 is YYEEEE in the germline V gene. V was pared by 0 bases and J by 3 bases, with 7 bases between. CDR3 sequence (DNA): TGTGCCAGCAGCTTGGACGGGGGCTACAATGAGCAGTTCTTC. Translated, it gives CASSLDGGYNEQFF.

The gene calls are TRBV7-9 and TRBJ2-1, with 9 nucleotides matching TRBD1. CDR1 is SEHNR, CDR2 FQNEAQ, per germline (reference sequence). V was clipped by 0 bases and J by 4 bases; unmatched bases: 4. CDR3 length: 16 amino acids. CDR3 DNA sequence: TGTGCCAGCAGCTTAGCGGGACAGGGCGATTACAATGAGCAGTTCTTC. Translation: CASSLAGQGDYNEQFF.

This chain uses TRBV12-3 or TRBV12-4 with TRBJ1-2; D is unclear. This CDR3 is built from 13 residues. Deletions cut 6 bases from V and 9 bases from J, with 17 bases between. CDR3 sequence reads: CASRETAAISYTF. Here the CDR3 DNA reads TGTGCCAGCAGGGAAACGGCAGCGATAAGCTACACCTTC.

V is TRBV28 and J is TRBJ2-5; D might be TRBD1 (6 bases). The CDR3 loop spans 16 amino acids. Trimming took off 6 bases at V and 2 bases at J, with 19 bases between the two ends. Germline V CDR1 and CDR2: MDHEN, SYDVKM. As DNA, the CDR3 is TGTGCCAGCAGCTCTTTGGGACACGGGCGACAAGAGACCCAGTACTTC. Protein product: CASSSLGHGRQETQYF.